Below are 27 T cell receptor beta chains sequenced from a single sample in a study of blood T cell repertoires in COVID-19. Here immunoSEQ multiplex PCR was the method, and the copy in TCRdb shows in-frame clones only, minus some. The sample lists hundreds of thousands of clones, around 88% occurring once. The source material was peripheral blood. The receptor set was obtained from a woman aged 55-75 years with COVID-19, enrolled during active disease.

The rearrangement links TRBV7-9 to TRBJ1-2; the D gene is possibly TRBD1 (5 bases). The CDR3 has 13 amino acids. CDR1 SEHNR and CDR2 FQNEAQ come from the germline V gene (reference sequence). The ends were cut back, 5 bases at V and 3 bases at J, with 10 bases in the middle. CDR3 residues: CASSPRGDYGYTF. CDR3 coding DNA: TGTGCCAGCAGCCCCCGGGGGGACTATGGCTACACCTTC.

V is TRBV19 and J is TRBJ2-2; D remains ambiguous. Germline V gene lookup returns CDR1 LNHDA and CDR2 SQIVND (reference sequence). The CDR3 covers 14 residues. V was cut by 5 bases and J by 4 bases, with 11 bases left in between. The CDR3 DNA follows: TGTGCCAGTAGTCCCGGTTCTCGCACCGGGGAGCTGTTTTTT. It encodes CASSPGSRTGELFF.

The V gene is TRBV18, the J gene TRBJ1-2, with TRBD1 matching 9 bases. There are 15 residues in the CDR3. J gave up 6 bases and V 3 bases, and 8 bases lay outside the gene matches. Germline values: CDR1 KGHSH, CDR2 LQKENI. The CDR3 is CASSPTDRGSHGYTF. The CDR3 DNA reads TGTGCCAGCTCACCTACAGACAGGGGGTCCCATGGCTACACCTTC.

V is TRBV19 and J is TRBJ1-1; D is ambiguous. In germline, CDR1 is LNHDA, CDR2 SQIVND (reference sequence). V shed 8 bases and J shed 7 bases, with 14 bases lying between them. This CDR3 is built from 12 residues. CDR3 nucleotide sequence: TGTGCCAGTCACACCGGAGGGAATGAAGCTTTCTTT. This sequence encodes CASHTGGNEAFF.

The chain employs TRBV5-1 and TRBJ2-7, with D possibly being TRBD1 (6 bases). The CDR3 contains 15 residues. Looked up from germline, CDR1 is SGHRS and CDR2 is YFSETQ. Deletions cut 4 bases from V and 0 bases from J, with 14 bases between. As DNA, the CDR3 is TGCGCCAGCAGCGCGGGCGCAGGGGACTCCTACGAGCAGTACTTC. Residues: CASSAGAGDSYEQYF.

The chain carries TRBV5-1 and TRBJ2-7; 9 bases line up with TRBD1. Germline CDR1 reads SGHRS; CDR2 reads YFSETQ. The V gene end was trimmed by 4 bases and the J gene end by 6 bases; junction bases not matched to a gene: 2. The length of the CDR3 is 12 residues. CDR3 in amino acids: CASSPDRGEQYF. The CDR3 DNA reads TGCGCCAGCAGCCCGGACAGGGGCGAGCAGTACTTC.

The rearrangement links TRBV7-3 to TRBJ2-7; 7 bases are shared with TRBD1. Germline loops: CDR1 SGHTA, CDR2 FQGTGA. This CDR3 has 13 residues. V shed 3 bases and J 6 bases; nucleotides not matched to a gene: 5. The CDR3 DNA reads as TGTGCCAGCAGCTTCATGCGGACAGGCGAGCAGTACTTC. It specifies CASSFMRTGEQYF.

The rearrangement joins TRBV7-2 to TRBJ2-7, with TRBD1 matching over 7 bases. The CDR3 sequence is 14 residues long. Trimming at V came to 4 bases and at J to 3 bases, leaving 6 bases not matched to a gene. CDR1 is SGHTA and CDR2 is FQGNSA in the germline V gene. The CDR3 sequence: CASSYYRDSYEQYF. Written as DNA, the CDR3 is TGTGCCAGCAGCTATTACCGGGACAGCTACGAGCAGTACTTC.

This clone has just one count. The chain joins TRBV7-3 to TRBJ2-3; D unresolved. V lost 8 bases and J 3 bases, leaving 6 bases between the germline ends. In germline, CDR1 is SGHTA, CDR2 FQGTGA. The CDR3 is 11 residues long. Here the CDR3 reads CASGETDTQYF. The CDR3 coding sequence is TGTGCCAGCGGAGAGACAGATACGCAGTATTTT.

The gene calls are TRBV6-5 and TRBJ2-3; TRBD2 agrees at 12 bases. The V gene's germline CDR1 is MNHEY and CDR2 SVGAGI. CDR3 length: 16 amino acids. V trimming: 4 bases; J trimming: 1 base; junction bases outside the gene matches: 3. As DNA, the CDR3 is TGTGCCAGCAGTTCCCGGACTAGCGGGGGCACAGATACGCAGTATTTT. Encoded protein: CASSSRTSGGTDTQYF.

The rearrangement links TRBV9 to TRBJ2-7; 10 nucleotides line up with TRBD1. Per germline, CDR1 SGDLS and CDR2 YYNGEE. CDR3 length equals 17 residues. V shed 4 bases, J shed 4 bases, and the junction held 14 bases outside the gene matches. The CDR3 bases are TGTGCCAGCAGCCCTACGACAGGGGGCTTTAATCTTTACGAGCAGTACTTC. Amino acid sequence: CASSPTTGGFNLYEQYF.

The rearrangement links TRBV7-2 to TRBJ1-5; the D gene is possibly TRBD1 (5 bases). Germline lookup yields CDR1 SGHTA and CDR2 FQGNSA. Trimming took 5 bases from V and 0 from J, leaving 8 bases between them. This CDR3 contains 14 residues. The CDR3 spells CASSRTNSNQPQHF. The CDR3, as DNA: TGTGCCAGCAGCAGGACAAATAGCAATCAGCCCCAGCATTTT.

This clone turned up a few times. This chain links TRBV5-4 with TRBJ1-3, with 7 bases aligning to TRBD1. The CDR3 is 16 residues long. The V and J ends lost 4 bases and 0 bases, in that order; junction bases with no gene match: 7. Looked up from germline, CDR1 is SGHNT and CDR2 is YYREEE (reference sequence). Written as DNA, the CDR3 is TGTGCCAGCAGCCAGGGACAGCCCCGCTCTGGAAACACCATATATTTT. Residues: CASSQGQPRSGNTIYF.

J is TRBJ2-5 and V is TRBV7-2, with D tentatively TRBD2 (5 bases). The CDR3 consists of 14 residues. Trimming removed 2 bases from V and 5 bases from J, with 12 bases in between. The germline CDR1 and CDR2 sequences are SGHTA and FQGNSA. This CDR3 reads CASSLNPGLETQYF. Here the CDR3 DNA reads TGTGCCAGCAGCTTAAATCCGGGGTTGGAGACCCAGTACTTC.

J is TRBJ1-3 and V is TRBV7-9; D gene ambiguous. Trimming removed 5 bases at V and 0 bases at J, with 8 bases between. This CDR3 contains 14 residues. Germline V lookup: CDR1 SEHNR, CDR2 FQNEAQ (reference sequence). This chain's CDR3 is CASSPGFSGNTIYF. The CDR3 DNA reads as TGTGCCAGCAGCCCGGGGTTCTCTGGAAACACCATATATTTT.

This clone was seen a single time. The V call is TRBV9, the J call TRBJ1-2; possible D gene TRBD1, 6 bases. V was shortened by 0 bases and J by 1 base, with 10 bases between the two germline ends. Germline V gene lookup returns CDR1 SGDLS and CDR2 YYNGEE. This CDR3 has 15 amino acids. The CDR3 region is CASSVADRINYGYTF. CDR3 coding DNA: TGTGCCAGCAGCGTAGCGGACAGAATTAACTATGGCTACACCTTC. Looking up the rest from reference TRBV9 and TRBJ1-2 gives the full variable domain: DSGVTQTPKHLITATGQRVTLRCSPRSGDLSVYWYQQSLDQGLQFLIQYYNGEERAKGNILERFSAQQFPDLHSELNLSSLELGDSALYFCASSVADRINYGYTFGSGTRLTVV.

The chain couples TRBV6-5 to TRBJ2-3, with 9 bases matching TRBD1. CDR3 length: 15 residues. The germline CDR1 and CDR2 sequences are MNHEY and SVGAGI. The trim removed 6 bases at V and 1 base at J, leaving 5 bases unmatched. The CDR3 nucleotides read TGTGCCAGCAGCGACCGGGACAGGGGCACAGATACGCAGTATTTT. Residues: CASSDRDRGTDTQYF.

The chain carries TRBV14 and TRBJ2-1, with 9 nucleotides matching TRBD2. Germline V gives CDR1 SGHDN, CDR2 FVKESK. The CDR3 loop spans 16 amino acids. J was trimmed by 4 bases and V by 4 bases; bases with no gene match: 8. The CDR3 protein is CASSLRLAVGYNEQFF. The CDR3 DNA is TGTGCCAGCAGCCTCCGACTAGCGGTCGGATACAATGAGCAGTTCTTC.

This clone has a single count. The chain couples TRBV27 to TRBJ2-2; tentatively, D is TRBD2 (5 bases). Germline V CDR1 and CDR2: MNHEY, SMNVEV (reference sequence). Deletions cut 8 bases from V and 2 bases from J, with 12 bases between. This CDR3 is built from 14 residues. The CDR3, as DNA: TGTGCCAGCGGCAGACGGACTAACACCGGGGAGCTGTTTTTT. Its translation is CASGRRTNTGELFF.

This clone was seen just once. The V call is TRBV11-3, the J call TRBJ2-3; 13 nucleotides match TRBD2. With 5 bases clipped from V and 4 bases from J, the junction kept 15 bases outside the gene matches. CDR3 length: 19 amino acids. Germline assignment: CDR1 SGHNT and CDR2 YENEEA. The CDR3 bases are TGTGCCAGCAGCCCACTCGAAACTAGCGGGGGGGCGGAGGCAGATACGCAGTATTTT. This gives the protein CASSPLETSGGAEADTQYF.

The rearrangement links TRBV11-2 to TRBJ2-7; possibly TRBD1 for D (5 bases). This CDR3 has 13 residues. Trimming stripped 5 bases from V and 1 base from J, with 9 bases between. Germline assignment: CDR1 SGHAT and CDR2 FQNNGV. The CDR3 DNA reads TGTGCCAGCAGCCAAGGACAATCCTACGAGCAGTACTTC. Translated, it gives CASSQGQSYEQYF.

The chain employs TRBV21-1 and TRBJ2-1; the tabulated D call, TRBD2, remains unverified against the DNA. TRBV21-1 is a pseudogene locus. This CDR3 spans 16 amino acids. The CDR3 DNA follows: TGTGCCAGCAGCAGTAGCAGTGGGAGGTTTTACAATGAGCAGTTCTTC. It encodes CASSSSSGRFYNEQFF.

This chain joins TRBV27 and TRBJ2-7; D might be TRBD2 (6 bases). The V end lost 0 bases, the J end lost 3 bases, and 15 bases lay between the germline ends. The CDR3 covers 16 residues. Germline CDR1 MNHEY, CDR2 SMNVEV (reference sequence). As DNA, the CDR3 is TGTGCCAGCAGTTTATCGAGAGGAGGGGCGCTCTACGAGCAGTACTTC. It specifies CASSLSRGGALYEQYF.

The rearrangement links TRBV11-3 to TRBJ1-2, with TRBD1 matching 11 bases. Germline CDR1 and CDR2: SGHNT and YENEEA. The trim removed 5 bases at V and 2 bases at J, leaving 4 bases unmatched. This CDR3 comprises 15 residues. The CDR3 loop reads CASSNRTGGNYGYTF. In DNA, the CDR3 is TGTGCCAGCAGCAACAGGACAGGGGGCAACTATGGCTACACCTTC.

This clone appeared a single time. This sequence joins TRBV11-3 and TRBJ2-3; the D gene is possibly TRBD2 (7 bases). This CDR3 comprises 16 residues. Germline V lookup: CDR1 SGHNT, CDR2 YENEEA. Trimming left V 4 bases short and J 2 bases short, with 16 bases between. CDR3 nucleotide sequence: TGTGCCAGCAGCTCCTGGGGGGGCCGTGACACAGATACGCAGTATTTT. This sequence encodes CASSSWGGRDTDTQYF.

This clone was seen a single time. V usage is TRBV25-1 and J usage is TRBJ1-2, with D perhaps matching TRBD1 (6 bases). Germline V gene lookup returns CDR1 MGHDK and CDR2 SYGVNS. Trimming cost V 3 bases and J 7 bases, with 15 bases left between them. The CDR3 sequence is 14 residues long. CDR3 sequence reads: CASSDHTGLSGYTF. The CDR3 DNA follows: TGTGCCAGCAGTGATCATACAGGGTTGTCTGGCTACACCTTC.

V is TRBV7-8 and J is TRBJ2-1; TRBD2 matches at 13 bases. J gave up 5 bases and V 5 bases, and 6 bases lay outside the gene matches. The V gene's germline CDR1 is SGHVS and CDR2 FQNEAQ. This CDR3 spans 16 amino acids. The CDR3 region has the DNA TGTGCCAGCAGCGGGGGACTAGCGGGGCCCCACAATGAGCAGTTCTTC. Residues: CASSGGLAGPHNEQFF. Looking up the rest from reference TRBV7-8 and TRBJ2-1 gives the full variable domain: GAGVSQSPRYKVAKRGQDVALRCDPISGHVSLFWYQQALGQGPEFLTYFQNEAQLDKSGLPSDRFFAERPEGSVSTLKIQRTQQEDSAVYLCASSGGLAGPHNEQFFGPGTRLTVL.